This TCR beta chain was identified during a study of T cell changes during pregnancy in multiple sclerosis. This clone was found a few times. Trimming shortened V by 6 bases and J by 1 base, and 12 bases separated the two germline ends. The CDR3 extends over 14 amino acids. Germline V CDR1 and CDR2: MNHEY, SVGAGI. Generated by immunoSEQ multiplex PCR, the TCRdb table keeps only in-frame clones and is missing some. The sample records approximately 93,000 clones, less than 95% being singletons. This chain connects TRBV6-5 to TRBJ1-1; D possibly corresponds to TRBD1 (5 bases). The material was peripheral blood, obtained before pregnancy. This clonotype was sampled from a female donor with multiple sclerosis, enrolled in a pregnancy study. The CDR3 DNA sequence: TGTGCCAGCAGACGACTTACAGGGAACACTGAAGCTTTCTTT. Its translation: CASRRLTGNTEAFF.